This is a list of T cell receptor beta chains from one sample in a study of T cell changes during pregnancy in multiple sclerosis. Clones were sequenced by immunoSEQ multiplex PCR, and TCRdb holds only the in-frame ones, with some missing. In the table there are just under 95,000 clones, approximately 92% of which are singletons. The sample here was peripheral blood, taken in the first trimester of pregnancy. These receptors were obtained from a female donor with multiple sclerosis, enrolled in a pregnancy study. Each CDR3 is given with its conserved first and last residue. Fields, in order: J gene, clone size, D gene, V gene, CDR3 protein, CDR3 DNA. The D gene is left open where the match is weak. Size tells how often a clone was seen (once, few, many) or the class of an expanded clone, and some rows leave it out.

j_call: TRBJ2-1; clone_size: -; d_call: -; v_call: TRBV7-3; cdr3_aa: CASSARTALLDEQFF; cdr3_nt: TGTGCCAGCAGCGCACGGACAGCCCTTTTGGATGAGCAGTTCTTC
j_call: TRBJ1-5; clone_size: -; d_call: -; v_call: TRBV28; cdr3_aa: CASSAPAPTYSNQPQHF; cdr3_nt: TGTGCCAGCAGTGCCCCTGCCCCCACATATAGCAATCAGCCCCAGCATTTT
j_call: TRBJ1-5; clone_size: -; d_call: -; v_call: TRBV7-9; cdr3_aa: CASSWRGGRRCNQPQHF; cdr3_nt: TGTGCCAGCAGCTGGCGGGGAGGGCGCCGTTGCAATCAGCCCCAGCATTTT
j_call: TRBJ2-5; clone_size: -; d_call: -; v_call: TRBV19; cdr3_aa: CASSLSASLETQYF; cdr3_nt: TGTGCCAGTAGTCTCTCGGCTAGTTTGGAGACCCAGTACTTC
j_call: TRBJ2-7; clone_size: once; d_call: -; v_call: TRBV6-1; cdr3_aa: CASRLAASYEQYF; cdr3_nt: TGTGCCAGCAGACTAGCCGCCTCCTACGAGCAGTACTTC
j_call: TRBJ2-7; clone_size: -; d_call: -; v_call: TRBV7-9; cdr3_aa: CASSHPGDAGLEQYF; cdr3_nt: TGTGCCAGCAGCCACCCGGGGGATGCGGGGCTCGAGCAGTACTTC
j_call: TRBJ2-7; clone_size: -; d_call: -; v_call: TRBV6-1; cdr3_aa: CASSGNSYYEQYF; cdr3_nt: TGTGCCAGCAGTGGAAACAGCTACTACGAGCAGTACTTC
j_call: TRBJ2-1; clone_size: -; d_call: TRBD1; v_call: TRBV10-3; cdr3_aa: CAMSQGARYEQFF; cdr3_nt: TGTGCCATGAGCCAGGGGGCGCGCTATGAGCAGTTCTTC
j_call: TRBJ2-3; clone_size: -; d_call: TRBD1; v_call: TRBV19; cdr3_aa: CATTPGQETPTQYF; cdr3_nt: TGTGCCACAACGCCGGGACAGGAAACCCCTACGCAGTATTTT
j_call: TRBJ2-7; clone_size: -; d_call: TRBD2; v_call: TRBV7-2; cdr3_aa: CASRRAGGLHEQYF; cdr3_nt: TGTGCCAGCAGAAGAGCGGGAGGGCTTCACGAGCAGTACTTC
j_call: TRBJ2-3; clone_size: -; d_call: TRBD2; v_call: TRBV19; cdr3_aa: CASRAGTSGSRTDTQYF; cdr3_nt: TGTGCCAGTAGAGCCGGGACTAGCGGGAGCCGCACAGATACGCAGTATTTT
j_call: TRBJ2-1; clone_size: -; d_call: -; v_call: TRBV6-5; cdr3_aa: CASSTRLGDEQFF; cdr3_nt: TGTGCCAGCAGTACTAGACTAGGGGATGAGCAGTTCTTC
j_call: TRBJ1-1; clone_size: -; d_call: -; v_call: TRBV19; cdr3_aa: CASSYLGRMNTEAFF; cdr3_nt: TGTGCCAGTAGTTATTTGGGGCGGATGAACACTGAAGCTTTCTTT
j_call: TRBJ2-7; clone_size: -; d_call: TRBD1; v_call: TRBV6-5; cdr3_aa: CASRRTGLIRYEQYF; cdr3_nt: TGTGCCAGCAGGCGGACAGGGCTTATCCGCTACGAGCAGTACTTC
j_call: TRBJ2-7; clone_size: -; d_call: -; v_call: TRBV5-1; cdr3_aa: CASSTSGTYEQYF; cdr3_nt: TGCGCCAGCAGCACGTCCGGGACCTACGAGCAGTACTTC
j_call: TRBJ2-1; clone_size: -; d_call: TRBD2; v_call: TRBV19; cdr3_aa: CASSSGLARYNEQFF; cdr3_nt: TGTGCCAGTAGTAGCGGACTAGCGCGGTACAATGAGCAGTTCTTC
j_call: TRBJ1-5; clone_size: -; d_call: -; v_call: TRBV4-1; cdr3_aa: CASSQDEGEEPQHF; cdr3_nt: TGCGCCAGCAGCCAAGACGAGGGAGAGGAGCCCCAGCATTTT
j_call: TRBJ2-5; clone_size: -; d_call: TRBD1; v_call: TRBV9; cdr3_aa: CASSRRSTGGSVVQYF; cdr3_nt: TGTGCCAGCAGCCGTAGATCGACAGGGGGCTCTGTTGTCCAGTACTTC
j_call: TRBJ2-3; clone_size: -; d_call: TRBD1; v_call: TRBV7-9; cdr3_aa: CASSLGTGRTDTQYF; cdr3_nt: TGTGCCAGCAGCTTAGGGACAGGACGGACAGATACGCAGTATTTT
j_call: TRBJ2-2; clone_size: -; d_call: -; v_call: TRBV7-7; cdr3_aa: CASSLGDTNTGELFF; cdr3_nt: TGTGCTAGCAGCTTAGGGGACACGAACACCGGGGAGCTGTTTTTT
j_call: TRBJ2-1; clone_size: -; d_call: TRBD1; v_call: TRBV18; cdr3_aa: CASSPFGTGGSHEQFF; cdr3_nt: TGTGCCAGCTCACCATTCGGGACAGGGGGCTCGCATGAGCAGTTCTTC
j_call: TRBJ2-1; clone_size: -; d_call: -; v_call: TRBV6-4; cdr3_aa: CASRRGGSGKYNEQFF; cdr3_nt: TGTGCCAGCAGAAGGGGGGGGAGCGGGAAGTACAATGAGCAGTTCTTC
j_call: TRBJ2-7; clone_size: -; d_call: TRBD2; v_call: TRBV6-6; cdr3_aa: CASSVGGPRYEQYF; cdr3_nt: TGTGCCAGCTCGGTGGGAGGGCCTAGGTACGAGCAGTACTTC
j_call: TRBJ2-5; clone_size: -; d_call: TRBD2; v_call: TRBV7-2; cdr3_aa: CASSPRTWTSGKETQYF; cdr3_nt: TGTGCCAGCAGCCCCAGAACCTGGACTAGCGGTAAAGAGACCCAGTACTTC
j_call: TRBJ2-7; clone_size: once; d_call: TRBD2; v_call: TRBV4-3; cdr3_aa: CASSQGYPSGPTRTYEQYF; cdr3_nt: TGCGCCAGCAGCCAAGGCTACCCTAGCGGGCCGACTCGGACTTACGAGCAGTACTTC
j_call: TRBJ2-6; clone_size: -; d_call: TRBD2; v_call: TRBV6-6; cdr3_aa: CASRETSGSGANVLTF; cdr3_nt: TGTGCCAGCAGGGAGACTAGCGGGTCTGGGGCCAACGTCCTGACTTTC
j_call: TRBJ2-2; clone_size: -; d_call: TRBD1; v_call: TRBV5-4; cdr3_aa: CASSLAPGQGAGELFF; cdr3_nt: TGTGCCAGCAGCTTGGCCCCCGGACAGGGGGCCGGGGAGCTGTTTTTT
j_call: TRBJ2-2; clone_size: -; d_call: TRBD2; v_call: TRBV15; cdr3_aa: CATRKAGLVNTGELFF; cdr3_nt: TGTGCCACCAGGAAGGCGGGACTAGTGAACACCGGGGAGCTGTTTTTT
j_call: TRBJ2-1; clone_size: -; d_call: -; v_call: TRBV6-5; cdr3_aa: CASRIGIGSYNEQFF; cdr3_nt: TGTGCCAGCAGAATCGGGATCGGCTCCTACAATGAGCAGTTCTTC
j_call: TRBJ2-1; clone_size: -; d_call: TRBD1; v_call: TRBV5-4; cdr3_aa: CASSLELGQGVYNEQFF; cdr3_nt: TGTGCCAGCAGCTTGGAACTCGGACAGGGGGTCTACAATGAGCAGTTCTTC
j_call: TRBJ1-1; clone_size: -; d_call: TRBD1; v_call: TRBV4-2; cdr3_aa: CASSQKGARGEAFF; cdr3_nt: TGTGCCAGCAGCCAAAAGGGGGCGCGGGGTGAAGCTTTCTTT
j_call: TRBJ1-3; clone_size: -; d_call: -; v_call: TRBV6-6; cdr3_aa: CASRTGFMTGNTIYF; cdr3_nt: TGTGCCAGCAGAACAGGGTTCATGACTGGAAACACCATATATTTT
j_call: TRBJ2-1; clone_size: -; d_call: TRBD2; v_call: TRBV27; cdr3_aa: CASSTAGTSPYNEQFF; cdr3_nt: TGTGCCAGCAGTACCGCCGGGACTAGCCCCTACAATGAGCAGTTCTTC
j_call: TRBJ2-3; clone_size: -; d_call: TRBD2; v_call: TRBV19; cdr3_aa: CASSTVAGLTDTQYF; cdr3_nt: TGTGCCAGTAGTACCGTAGCGGGGCTCACAGATACGCAGTATTTT
j_call: TRBJ2-3; clone_size: -; d_call: -; v_call: TRBV25-1; cdr3_aa: CASSESGVIFADTQYF; cdr3_nt: TGTGCCAGCAGTGAATCGGGGGTTATATTCGCAGATACGCAGTATTTT
j_call: TRBJ2-7; clone_size: -; d_call: TRBD1; v_call: TRBV4-3; cdr3_aa: CASSQDPGTGLYEQYF; cdr3_nt: TGCGCCAGCAGCCAAGATCCCGGGACAGGCCTCTACGAGCAGTACTTC
j_call: TRBJ2-7; clone_size: -; d_call: -; v_call: TRBV5-1; cdr3_aa: CASSLAPGFDYEQYF; cdr3_nt: TGCGCCAGCAGCTTGGCCCCAGGGTTCGACTACGAGCAGTACTTC
j_call: TRBJ1-1; clone_size: -; d_call: TRBD1; v_call: TRBV14; cdr3_aa: CASSQDLFKGQGVDTEAFF; cdr3_nt: TGTGCCAGCAGCCAAGATTTGTTTAAGGGACAGGGGGTCGACACTGAAGCTTTCTTT
j_call: TRBJ2-1; clone_size: -; d_call: TRBD2; v_call: TRBV11-3; cdr3_aa: CASSFRTSGSNEQFF; cdr3_nt: TGTGCCAGCAGCTTTAGGACTAGCGGGAGTAATGAGCAGTTCTTC
j_call: TRBJ2-6; clone_size: many; d_call: -; v_call: TRBV4-1; cdr3_aa: CASSQDELTGANVLTF; cdr3_nt: TGCGCCAGCAGCCAAGACGAGCTCACTGGGGCCAACGTCCTGACTTTC
j_call: TRBJ2-3; clone_size: -; d_call: -; v_call: TRBV6-1; cdr3_aa: CASSEGRFVDTQYF; cdr3_nt: TGTGCCAGCAGTGAAGGGAGGTTTGTAGATACGCAGTATTTT
j_call: TRBJ1-5; clone_size: once; d_call: -; v_call: TRBV4-1; cdr3_aa: CASSQETGNQPQHF; cdr3_nt: TGCGCCAGCAGCCAAGAAACAGGGAATCAGCCCCAGCATTTT
j_call: TRBJ1-1; clone_size: few; d_call: -; v_call: TRBV28; cdr3_aa: CASSLQAPTEAFF; cdr3_nt: TGTGCCAGCAGTCTTCAGGCGCCCACTGAAGCTTTCTTT
j_call: TRBJ1-2; clone_size: once; d_call: -; v_call: TRBV19; cdr3_aa: CASSTVTGGNYGYTF; cdr3_nt: TGTGCCAGTAGTACGGTGACAGGCGGTAACTATGGCTACACCTTC
j_call: TRBJ2-1; clone_size: -; d_call: -; v_call: TRBV29-1; cdr3_aa: CSVEDGSAYNEQFF; cdr3_nt: TGCAGCGTTGAAGACGGGAGTGCGTACAATGAGCAGTTCTTC
j_call: TRBJ1-2; clone_size: few; d_call: -; v_call: TRBV4-2; cdr3_aa: CASSYLGGYTF; cdr3_nt: TGTGCCAGCAGCTATCTCGGGGGCTACACCTTC
j_call: TRBJ1-5; clone_size: -; d_call: TRBD1; v_call: TRBV10-2; cdr3_aa: CASSDRGSNQPQHF; cdr3_nt: TGCGCCAGCTCGGACAGGGGAAGCAATCAGCCCCAGCATTTT
j_call: TRBJ2-7; clone_size: -; d_call: TRBD1; v_call: TRBV10-3; cdr3_aa: CAISVSGTASYEQYF; cdr3_nt: TGTGCCATCAGTGTATCCGGGACAGCCTCCTACGAGCAGTACTTC
j_call: TRBJ2-7; clone_size: -; d_call: -; v_call: TRBV4-1; cdr3_aa: CASSQVSSYEQYF; cdr3_nt: TGCGCCAGCAGCCAAGTGAGCTCCTACGAGCAGTACTTC
j_call: TRBJ2-7; clone_size: -; d_call: -; v_call: TRBV25-1; cdr3_aa: CASTGLMTPYEQYF; cdr3_nt: TGTGCCAGCACCGGACTCATGACTCCCTACGAGCAGTACTTC
j_call: TRBJ2-7; clone_size: once; d_call: TRBD2; v_call: TRBV10-3; cdr3_aa: CAISEVAGGPAYEQYF; cdr3_nt: TGTGCCATCAGTGAGGTAGCGGGAGGGCCTGCCTACGAGCAGTACTTC
j_call: TRBJ1-1; clone_size: -; d_call: TRBD1; v_call: TRBV7-9; cdr3_aa: CASSFDRAYDTEAFF; cdr3_nt: TGTGCCAGCAGCTTTGACAGGGCCTACGACACTGAAGCTTTCTTT